This TCR beta chain was sequenced in a study of PD-1 blockade in classical Hodgkin lymphoma. Sequencing used immunoSEQ multiplex PCR; TCRdb keeps in-frame clones, though not all of them. The sample holds about 930 clones, almost 70% seen once. All the patients suffered relapse after autologous stem cell transplantation, and brentuximab vedotin exposure differed. Magnetic negative selection of thawed PBMCs yielded the CD8+ T cells. Trimming removed 2 bases at V and 7 bases at J, with 11 bases between. CDR1 MNHEY and CDR2 SVGAGI come from the germline V gene. CDR3 length: 14 residues. The chain combines TRBV6-5 with TRBJ1-4, with TRBD1 as a possible D gene (5 bases). The starting material was CD8+ T cells from blood, obtained at baseline. This receptor was identified in a human donor with classical Hodgkin lymphoma. CDR3 sequence (DNA): TGTGCCAGCAGTTACGTGCAGGGCAGTGAAAAACTGTTTTTT. Translating it yields CASSYVQGSEKLFF.